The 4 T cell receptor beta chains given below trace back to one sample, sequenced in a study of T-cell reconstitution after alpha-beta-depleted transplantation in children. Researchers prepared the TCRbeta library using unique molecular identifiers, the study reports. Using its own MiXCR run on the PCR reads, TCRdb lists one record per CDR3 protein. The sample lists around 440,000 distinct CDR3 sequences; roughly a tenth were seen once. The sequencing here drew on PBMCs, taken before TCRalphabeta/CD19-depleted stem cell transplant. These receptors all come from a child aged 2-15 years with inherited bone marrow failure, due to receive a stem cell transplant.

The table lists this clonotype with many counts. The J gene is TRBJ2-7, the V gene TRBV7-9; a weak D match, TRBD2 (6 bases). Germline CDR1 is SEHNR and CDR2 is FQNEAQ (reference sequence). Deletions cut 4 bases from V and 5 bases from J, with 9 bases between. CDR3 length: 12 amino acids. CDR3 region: CASSWGEDEQYF. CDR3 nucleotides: TGTGCCAGCAGCTGGGGGGAGGACGAGCAGTACTTC.

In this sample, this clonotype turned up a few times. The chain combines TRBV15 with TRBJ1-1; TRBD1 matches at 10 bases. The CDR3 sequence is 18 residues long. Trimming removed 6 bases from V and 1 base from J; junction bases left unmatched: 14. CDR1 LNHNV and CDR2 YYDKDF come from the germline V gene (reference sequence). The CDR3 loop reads CATRGGPDRGRRNTEAFF. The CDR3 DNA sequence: TGTGCCACCAGGGGGGGACCTGACAGGGGGCGCCGGAACACTGAAGCTTTCTTT.

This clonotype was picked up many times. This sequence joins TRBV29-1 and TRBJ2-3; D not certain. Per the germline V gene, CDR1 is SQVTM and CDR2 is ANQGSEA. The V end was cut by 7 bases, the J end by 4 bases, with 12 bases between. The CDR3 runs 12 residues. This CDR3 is CSGVVSADTQYF. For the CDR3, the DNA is TGCAGCGGTGTAGTAAGCGCAGATACGCAGTATTTT.

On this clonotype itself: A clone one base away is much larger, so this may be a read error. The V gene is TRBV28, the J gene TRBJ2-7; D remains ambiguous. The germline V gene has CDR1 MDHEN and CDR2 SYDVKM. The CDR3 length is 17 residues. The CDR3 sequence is CASSFPIHSGTMYELYF. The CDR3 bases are TGTGCCAGCAGTTTCCCCATCCATTCCGGCACCATGTACGAGCTGTACTTC. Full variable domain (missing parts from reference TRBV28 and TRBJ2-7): DVKVTQSSRYLVKRTGEKVFLECVQDMDHENMFWYRQDPGLGLRLIYFSYDVKMKEKGDIPEGYSVSREKKERFSLILESASTNQTSMYLCASSFPIHSGTMYELYFGPGTRLTVT.